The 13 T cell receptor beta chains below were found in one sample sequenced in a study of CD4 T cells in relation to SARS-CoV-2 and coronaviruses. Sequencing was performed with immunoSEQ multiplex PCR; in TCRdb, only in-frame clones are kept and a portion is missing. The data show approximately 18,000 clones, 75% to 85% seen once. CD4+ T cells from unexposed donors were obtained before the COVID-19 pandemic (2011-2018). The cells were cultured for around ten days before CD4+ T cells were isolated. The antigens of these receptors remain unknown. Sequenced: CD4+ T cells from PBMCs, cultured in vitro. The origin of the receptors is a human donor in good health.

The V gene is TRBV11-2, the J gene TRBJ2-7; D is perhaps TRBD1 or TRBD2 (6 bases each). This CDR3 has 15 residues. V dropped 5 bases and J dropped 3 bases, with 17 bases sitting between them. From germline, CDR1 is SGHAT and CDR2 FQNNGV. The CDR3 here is CASSPVEGGLYEQYF. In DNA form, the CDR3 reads TGTGCCAGCAGCCCCGTGGAGGGGGGTCTCTACGAGCAGTACTTC.

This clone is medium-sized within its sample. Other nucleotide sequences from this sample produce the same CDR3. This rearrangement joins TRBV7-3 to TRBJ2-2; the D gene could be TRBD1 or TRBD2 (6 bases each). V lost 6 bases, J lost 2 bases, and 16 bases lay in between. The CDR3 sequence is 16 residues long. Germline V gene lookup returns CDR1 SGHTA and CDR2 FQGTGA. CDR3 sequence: CASSLGGQGNTGELFF. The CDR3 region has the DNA TGTGCCAGCAGTTTAGGGGGGCAGGGAAACACCGGGGAGCTGTTTTTT.

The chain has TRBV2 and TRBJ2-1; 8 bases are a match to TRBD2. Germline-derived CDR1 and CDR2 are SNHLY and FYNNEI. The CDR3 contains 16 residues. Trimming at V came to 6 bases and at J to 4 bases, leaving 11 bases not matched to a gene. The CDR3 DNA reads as TGTGCCAGCAGAACCAGGGTACTAGCGGATTACAATGAGCAGTTCTTC. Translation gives CASRTRVLADYNEQFF.

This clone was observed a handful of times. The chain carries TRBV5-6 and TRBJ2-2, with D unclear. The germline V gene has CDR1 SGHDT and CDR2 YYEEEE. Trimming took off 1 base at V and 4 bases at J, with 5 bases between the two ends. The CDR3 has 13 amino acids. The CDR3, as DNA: TGTGCCAGCAGCTTGTGGAGCACCGGGGAGCTGTTTTTT. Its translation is CASSLWSTGELFF.

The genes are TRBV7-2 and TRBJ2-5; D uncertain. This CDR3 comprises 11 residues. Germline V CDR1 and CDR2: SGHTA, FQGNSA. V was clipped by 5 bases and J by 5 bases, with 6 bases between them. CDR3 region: CASSAIETQYF. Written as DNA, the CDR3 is TGTGCCAGCAGCGCGATTGAGACCCAGTACTTC.

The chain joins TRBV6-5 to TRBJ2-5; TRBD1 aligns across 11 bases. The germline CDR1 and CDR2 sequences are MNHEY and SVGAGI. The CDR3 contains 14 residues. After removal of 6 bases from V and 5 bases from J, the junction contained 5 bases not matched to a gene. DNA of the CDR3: TGTGCCAGCAGCCCGGACAGGGGGCGGGAGACCCAGTACTTC. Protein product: CASSPDRGRETQYF.

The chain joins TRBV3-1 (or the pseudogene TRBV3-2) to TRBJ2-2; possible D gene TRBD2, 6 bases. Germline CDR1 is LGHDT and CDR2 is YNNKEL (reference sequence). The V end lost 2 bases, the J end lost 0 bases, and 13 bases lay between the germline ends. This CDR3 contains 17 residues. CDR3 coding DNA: TGTGCCAGCAGCCAAATGGTTGCGGGGCCGAACACCGGGGAGCTGTTTTTT. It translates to CASSQMVAGPNTGELFF.

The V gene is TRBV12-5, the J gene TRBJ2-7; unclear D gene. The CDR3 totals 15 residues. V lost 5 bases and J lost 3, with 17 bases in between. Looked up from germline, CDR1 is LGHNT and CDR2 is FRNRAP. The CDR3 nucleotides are TGTGCTAGTGGTCCCCCAGTGAGCGCGAACTACGAGCAGTACTTC. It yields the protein CASGPPVSANYEQYF.

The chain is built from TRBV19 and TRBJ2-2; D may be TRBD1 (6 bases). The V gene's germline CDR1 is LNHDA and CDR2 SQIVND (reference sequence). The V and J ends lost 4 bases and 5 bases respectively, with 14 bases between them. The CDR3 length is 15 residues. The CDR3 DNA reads TGTGCCAGTAGTAGGCCAGGGGCCCTAACCGGGGAGCTGTTTTTT. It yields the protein CASSRPGALTGELFF. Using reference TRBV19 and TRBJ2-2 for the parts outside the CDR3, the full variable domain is DGGITQSPKYLFRKEGQNVTLSCEQNLNHDAMYWYRQDPGQGLRLIYYSQIVNDFQKGDIAEGYSVSREKKESFPLTVTSAQKNPTAFYLCASSRPGALTGELFFGEGSRLTVL.

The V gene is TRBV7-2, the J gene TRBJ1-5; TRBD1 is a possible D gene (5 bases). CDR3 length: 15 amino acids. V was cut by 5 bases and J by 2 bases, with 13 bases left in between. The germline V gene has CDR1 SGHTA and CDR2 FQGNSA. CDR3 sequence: CASSSPPGGNQPQHF. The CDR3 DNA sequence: TGTGCCAGCAGCAGTCCCCCGGGGGGCAATCAGCCCCAGCATTTT.

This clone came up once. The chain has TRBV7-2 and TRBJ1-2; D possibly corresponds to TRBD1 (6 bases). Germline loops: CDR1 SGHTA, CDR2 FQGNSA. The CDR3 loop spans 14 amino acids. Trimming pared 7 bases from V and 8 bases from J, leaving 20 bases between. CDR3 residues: CASTPLSGGLGYTF. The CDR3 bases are TGTGCCAGCACCCCTCTGTCCGGGGGGCTCGGCTACACCTTC. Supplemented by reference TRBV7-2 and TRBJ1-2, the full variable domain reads GAGVSQSPSNKVTEKGKDVELRCDPISGHTALYWYRQSLGQGLEFLIYFQGNSAPDKSGLPSDRFSAERTGGSVSTLTIQRTQQEDSAVYLCASTPLSGGLGYTFGSGTRLTVV.

The CDR3 loop reads CASSRSGGTQYF. CDR3 sequence (DNA): TGTGCCAGCAGCCGGTCGGGGGGTACGCAGTATTTT. This chain uses TRBV12-3 or TRBV12-4 with TRBJ2-3; TRBD2 agrees at 7 bases. Trimming took 6 bases from V and 8 from J; bases not matched to a gene: 5. The CDR3 sequence is 12 residues long.

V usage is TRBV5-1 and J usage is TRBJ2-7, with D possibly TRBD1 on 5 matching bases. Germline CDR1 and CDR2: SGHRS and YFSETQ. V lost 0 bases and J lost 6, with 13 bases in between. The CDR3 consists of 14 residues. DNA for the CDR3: TGCGCCAGCAGCTTGGACGGACCTAGGGGCGAGCAGTACTTC. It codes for CASSLDGPRGEQYF.